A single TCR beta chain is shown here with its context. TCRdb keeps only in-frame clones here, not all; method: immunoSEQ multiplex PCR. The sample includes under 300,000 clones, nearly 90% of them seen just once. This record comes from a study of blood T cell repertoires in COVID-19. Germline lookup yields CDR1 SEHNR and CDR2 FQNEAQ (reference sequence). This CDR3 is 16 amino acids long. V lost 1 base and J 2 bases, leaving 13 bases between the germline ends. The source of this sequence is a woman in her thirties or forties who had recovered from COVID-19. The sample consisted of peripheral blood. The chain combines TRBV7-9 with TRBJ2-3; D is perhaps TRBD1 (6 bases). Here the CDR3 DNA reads TGTGCCAGCAGCTTAGGCCGTCAGGGGTACACAGATACGCAGTATTTT. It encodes CASSLGRQGYTDTQYF.